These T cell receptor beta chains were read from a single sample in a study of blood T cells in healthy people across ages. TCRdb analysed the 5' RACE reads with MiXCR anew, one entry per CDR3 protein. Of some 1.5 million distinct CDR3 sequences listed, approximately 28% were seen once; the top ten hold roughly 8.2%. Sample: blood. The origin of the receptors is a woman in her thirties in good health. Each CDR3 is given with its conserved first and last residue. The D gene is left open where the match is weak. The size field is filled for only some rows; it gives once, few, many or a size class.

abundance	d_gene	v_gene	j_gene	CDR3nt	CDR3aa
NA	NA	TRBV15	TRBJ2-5	TGTGCCACCAGCAGCACAGCCCATGAGACCCAGTACTTC	CATSSTAHETQYF
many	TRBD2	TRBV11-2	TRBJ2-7	TGTGCCAGCAGACTCTGGGGGGGATCAGCGCTCTCCTACGAGCAGTACTTC	CASRLWGGSALSYEQYF
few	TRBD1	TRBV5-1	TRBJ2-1	TGCGCCAGCAGCTTTTCTCGGGACAGGGGGCCGAATGAGCAGTTCTTC	CASSFSRDRGPNEQFF
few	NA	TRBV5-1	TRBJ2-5	TGCGCCAGCAGCTTGTACGTTTTCTGGGAAGAGACCCAGTACTTC	CASSLYVFWEETQYF
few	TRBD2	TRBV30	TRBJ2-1	TGTGCCTGGAGGGCACTAGCGGCCATCGCCAATGAGCAGTTCTTC	CAWRALAAIANEQFF
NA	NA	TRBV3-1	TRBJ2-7	TGTGCCAGCAGCCAAGATTGGGTTAGGGGCGAGCAGTACTTC	CASSQDWVRGEQYF
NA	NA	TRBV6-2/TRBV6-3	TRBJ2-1	TGTGCCAGCAGACCGGTCTACAATGAGCAGTTCTTC	CASRPVYNEQFF
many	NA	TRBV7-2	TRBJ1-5	TGTGCCAGCAGTTTGGCGGGGGGAACGAATCAGCCCCAGCATTTT	CASSLAGGTNQPQHF
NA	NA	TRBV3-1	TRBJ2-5	TGTGCCAGCAGCCAACGTCGCAGGGGGGCCGAGACCCAGTACTTC	CASSQRRRGAETQYF
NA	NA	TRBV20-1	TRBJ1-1	TGCAGTGCTAGAGATCCTTCAGGTTTCAACACTGAAGCTTTCTTT	CSARDPSGFNTEAFF
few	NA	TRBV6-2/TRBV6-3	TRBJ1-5	TGTGCCAGCAGTTACCTCGGGAGTAGCAATCAGCCCCAGCATTTT	CASSYLGSSNQPQHF
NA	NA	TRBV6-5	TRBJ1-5	TGTGCCAGCAGTTACTCAGGCCCTGGGCGCGACAATCAGCCCCAGCATTTT	CASSYSGPGRDNQPQHF
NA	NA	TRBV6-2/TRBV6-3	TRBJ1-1	TGTGCCAGCAGCTACGGAGGGGGGTTCAGTGCTGAAACTTTCTTT	CASSYGGGFSAETFF
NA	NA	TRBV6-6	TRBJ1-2	TGTGCCAGCAGTTATAAATCCGGGGGCTACACCTTC	CASSYKSGGYTF
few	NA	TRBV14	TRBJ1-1	TGTGCCAGCAGCCAAGACAGGGGACTCCAAGCTTTCTTT	CASSQDRGLQAFF
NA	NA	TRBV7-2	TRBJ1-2	TGTGCCAGCGGCTTAGCAGGGCAGGGTGGTGGCTACACCTTC	CASGLAGQGGGYTF
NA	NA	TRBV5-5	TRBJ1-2	TGTGCCAGCAGCTTAAGACCTTCTGGACTGTCCTATGGCTACACCTTC	CASSLRPSGLSYGYTF
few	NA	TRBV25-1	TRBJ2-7	TGTGCCAGCAGCGCCGGGAGTTTCGAGCAGTACTTC	CASSAGSFEQYF
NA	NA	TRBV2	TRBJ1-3	TGTGCCAGCAGTGACAGTCCTACAGTCAGTAACACCATATATTTT	CASSDSPTVSNTIYF
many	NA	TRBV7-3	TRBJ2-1	TGTGCCAGCAGCTTAATAACCCCTGGGGGAAGTGAGCAGTTCTTC	CASSLITPGGSEQFF
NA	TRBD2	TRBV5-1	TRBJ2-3	TGCGCCAGCAGTCAGACTAGCGGCCGCAGAGATACGCAGTATTTT	CASSQTSGRRDTQYF
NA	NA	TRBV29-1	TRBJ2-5	TGCAGCGTTGACGTGGCGGAGACCCGTGGTGAGGTCTTC	CSVDVAETRGEVF
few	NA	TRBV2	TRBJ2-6	TGTGCCAGCAGTCCTCTTCAGGGCGCCAACGTCCTGACTTTC	CASSPLQGANVLTF
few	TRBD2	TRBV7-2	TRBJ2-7	TGTGCCAGCAGCCAGACTAGCGGGGGTCTGCAGTACTTC	CASSQTSGGLQYF
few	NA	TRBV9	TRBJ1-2	TGTGCCAGCAGCGTAGAGGCAGACCGTAACTATGGCTACACCTTC	CASSVEADRNYGYTF
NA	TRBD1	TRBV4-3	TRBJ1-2	TGCGCCAGCAGCCGCGTGGGACAGCGTAACTATGGCTACACCTTC	CASSRVGQRNYGYTF
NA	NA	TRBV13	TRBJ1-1	TGTGCCAGCAGCGCCCTACAGGGCGTGAGTACTGAAGCTTTCTTT	CASSALQGVSTEAFF
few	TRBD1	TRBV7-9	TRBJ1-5	TGTGCCAGCGGGACAGGGACAAATCAGCCCCAGCATTTT	CASGTGTNQPQHF
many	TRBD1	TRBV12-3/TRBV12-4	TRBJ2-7	TGTGCCAGCAGTTACTCCCAGGGGGCCTACGAGCAGTACTTC	CASSYSQGAYEQYF
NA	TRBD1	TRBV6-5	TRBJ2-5	TGTGCCAGCAGTAACTCCGGGACAGGGGGAGAGACCCAGTACTTC	CASSNSGTGGETQYF
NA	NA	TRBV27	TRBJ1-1	TGTGCCAGCGTCGTGGGGACTGAAGCTTTCTTT	CASVVGTEAFF
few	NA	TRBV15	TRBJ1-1	TGTGCCACCAGACGACTGAACACTGAAGCTTTCTTT	CATRRLNTEAFF
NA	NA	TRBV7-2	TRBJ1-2	TGTGCCAGCAGCCCTCGGCAGGGTTCCACCTCAGGTGGCTACACCTTC	CASSPRQGSTSGGYTF
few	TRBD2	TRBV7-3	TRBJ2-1	TGTGCCAGCAGCTTAGAAATAGCGGGTGACAATGAGCAGTTCTTC	CASSLEIAGDNEQFF
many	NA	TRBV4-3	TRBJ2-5	TGCGCCAGCAGCCAAGGACTAGAGCCGGGAGTGACCCAGTACTTC	CASSQGLEPGVTQYF